This TCR beta chain was obtained from a study of tumor-infiltrating lymphocytes in localized non-small cell lung cancer. Sequencing was performed with immunoSEQ multiplex PCR; in TCRdb, only in-frame clones are kept and a portion is missing. The repertoire holds some 15,000 clones, with roughly four fifths as singletons. This TCR derives from a human donor with non-small cell lung cancer. The source material was lung tumor tissue.

The CDR3 here is CASWDSGHGNTQYF. For the CDR3, the DNA is TGCGCCAGCTGGGACTCCGGACATGGAAATACGCAGTATTTT. The genes are TRBV5-1 and TRBJ2-3; weak D call: TRBD2 (6 bases). There are 14 residues in the CDR3. Looked up from germline, CDR1 is SGHRS and CDR2 is YFSETQ. Trimming stripped 7 bases from V and 7 bases from J, with 19 bases between.